The entry below gives a single TCR beta chain sequence along with its context. Its antigen is as yet unknown. This sample is part of a study of cytomegalovirus exposure and HLA in healthy donors. Findings and caveats of the study: Cytomegalovirus-associated status was assigned to about 150 TCR beta chains. Many donors carried some public TCRs, although rarity characterized most TCR sequences. Confirmation was obtained in vitro that three CMV-associated chains are specific for CMV antigens. The classifier reportedly diagnosed cytomegalovirus status with high sensitivity and specificity.

J was trimmed by 0 bases and V by 7 bases; bases with no gene match: 5. This CDR3 is 15 amino acids long. The V gene's germline CDR1 is SNHLY and CDR2 FYNNEI. This table comes from immunoSEQ multiplex PCR, and its TCRdb copy is limited to in-frame clones, with some not included. The sample includes approximately 150,000 clones, 84% of them seen just once. The chain has TRBV2 and TRBJ2-2; 7 bases match TRBD1. This TCR was recovered from a young man in good health and CMV-seropositive. Sequencing was done on a sample of PBMCs. The CDR3: CASKAGTANTGELFF. CDR3 DNA sequence: TGTGCCAGCAAGGCAGGGACAGCGAACACCGGGGAGCTGTTTTTT.